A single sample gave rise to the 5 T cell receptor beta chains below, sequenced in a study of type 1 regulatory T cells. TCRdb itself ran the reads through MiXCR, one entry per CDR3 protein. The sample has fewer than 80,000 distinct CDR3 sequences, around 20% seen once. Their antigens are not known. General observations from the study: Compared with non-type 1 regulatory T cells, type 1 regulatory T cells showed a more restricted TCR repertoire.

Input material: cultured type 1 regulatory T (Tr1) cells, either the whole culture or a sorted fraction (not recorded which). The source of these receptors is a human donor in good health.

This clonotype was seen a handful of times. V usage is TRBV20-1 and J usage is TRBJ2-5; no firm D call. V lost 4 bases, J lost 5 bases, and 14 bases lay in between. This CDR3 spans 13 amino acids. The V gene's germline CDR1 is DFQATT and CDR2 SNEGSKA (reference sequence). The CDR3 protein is CSATRSVAETQYF. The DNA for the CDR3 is TGCAGTGCTACCCGTTCGGTAGCTGAGACCCAGTACTTC.

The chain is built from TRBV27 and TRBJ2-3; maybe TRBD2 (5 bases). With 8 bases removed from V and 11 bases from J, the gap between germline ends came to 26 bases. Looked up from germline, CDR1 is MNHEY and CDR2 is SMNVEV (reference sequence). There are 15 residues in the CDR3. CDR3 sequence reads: CASPQKVPVSEGQYF. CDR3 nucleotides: TGTGCCAGCCCTCAAAAGGTCCCTGTTTCCGAGGGGCAGTATTTT.

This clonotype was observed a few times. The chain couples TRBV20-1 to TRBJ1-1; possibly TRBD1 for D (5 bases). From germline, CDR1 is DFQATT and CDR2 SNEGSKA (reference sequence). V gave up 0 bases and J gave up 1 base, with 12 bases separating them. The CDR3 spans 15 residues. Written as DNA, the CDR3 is TGCAGTGCTAGAGATCTCCGCACAGGGAACACTGAAGCTTTCTTT. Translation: CSARDLRTGNTEAFF.

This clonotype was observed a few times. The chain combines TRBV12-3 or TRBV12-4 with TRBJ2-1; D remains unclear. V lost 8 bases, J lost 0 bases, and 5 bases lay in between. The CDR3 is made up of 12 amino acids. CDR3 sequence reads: CASRSSYNEQFF. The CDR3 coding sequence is TGTGCCAGCCGCAGCTCCTACAATGAGCAGTTCTTC.

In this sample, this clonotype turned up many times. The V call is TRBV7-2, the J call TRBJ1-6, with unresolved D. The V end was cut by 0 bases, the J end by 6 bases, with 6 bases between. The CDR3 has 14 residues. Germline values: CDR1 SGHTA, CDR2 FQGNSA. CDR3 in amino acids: CASSLAGFNSPLHF. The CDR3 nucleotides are TGTGCCAGCAGCTTAGCGGGATTTAATTCACCCCTCCACTTT.